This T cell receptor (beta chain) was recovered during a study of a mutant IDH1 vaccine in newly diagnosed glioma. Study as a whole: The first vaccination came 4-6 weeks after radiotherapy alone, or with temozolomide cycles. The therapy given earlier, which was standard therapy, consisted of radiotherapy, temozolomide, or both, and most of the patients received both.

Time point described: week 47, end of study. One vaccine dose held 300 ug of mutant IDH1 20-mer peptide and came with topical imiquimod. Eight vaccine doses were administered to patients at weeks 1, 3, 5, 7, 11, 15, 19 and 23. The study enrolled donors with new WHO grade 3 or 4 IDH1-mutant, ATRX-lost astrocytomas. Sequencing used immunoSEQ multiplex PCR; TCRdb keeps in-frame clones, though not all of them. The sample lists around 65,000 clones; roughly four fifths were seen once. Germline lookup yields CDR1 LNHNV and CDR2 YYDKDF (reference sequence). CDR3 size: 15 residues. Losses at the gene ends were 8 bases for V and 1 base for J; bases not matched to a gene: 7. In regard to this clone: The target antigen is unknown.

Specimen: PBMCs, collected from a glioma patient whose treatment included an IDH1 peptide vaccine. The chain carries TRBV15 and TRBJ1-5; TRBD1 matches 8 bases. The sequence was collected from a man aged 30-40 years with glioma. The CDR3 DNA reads TGTGCCACCTCATCAGGGGGCGAGAGCAATCAGCCCCAGCATTTT. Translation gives CATSSGGESNQPQHF.